This TCR beta chain emerged from a study of T cell repertoires and Cas9 in healthy adults. Study details: Multi-effector potency, cytotoxicity and lineage were assessed in SpCas9-reactive CD4 and CD8 T cells.

For this clone: Its matching antigen is unknown.

Study outcomes and limitations: SpCas9-reactive regulatory T cells reportedly mitigated SpCas9-reactive effector T cells in vitro.

Deletions cut 2 bases from V and 1 base from J, with 6 bases between. Per the germline V gene, CDR1 is KGHSH and CDR2 is LQKENI. This CDR3 region has 15 residues. Repertoires were generated with immunoSEQ multiplex PCR, while TCRdb's copy carries only in-frame clones and drops some. This table has 22,000 or so clones, about nine tenths appearing once. This chain joins TRBV18 and TRBJ2-6; possibly TRBD1 for D (5 bases). This receptor was taken from a human donor in good health. Source material: CD4+ effector T cells (CD127+, CD25-, CD137-, CD154-) from PBMCs; culture status not recorded. This CDR3 is CASSPRGSGANVLTF. CDR3 nucleotide sequence: TGTGCCAGCTCACCAAGGGGATCTGGGGCCAACGTCCTGACTTTC. Complete variable domain (other parts from reference TRBV18 and TRBJ2-6): NAGVMQNPRHLVRRRGQEARLRCSPMKGHSHVYWYRQLPEEGLKFMVYLQKENIIDESGMPKERFSAEFPKEGPSILRIQQVVRGDSAAYFCASSPRGSGANVLTFGAGSRLTVL.